Presented here are 32 T cell receptor beta chains from one specimen sequenced in a study of T cell changes during pregnancy in multiple sclerosis. TCRdb keeps only in-frame clones here, not all; method: immunoSEQ multiplex PCR. In the table there are approximately 98,000 clones, about 90% of which are singletons. The input for sequencing was peripheral blood, taken after pregnancy. The source is a female donor in good health, enrolled as a control in a pregnancy study.

The chain is built from TRBV27 and TRBJ1-4; 7 positions agree with TRBD1. The CDR3 has 14 residues. Germline trimming cut 6 bases from V and 7 bases from J; bases unmatched to any gene: 8. In germline, CDR1 is MNHEY, CDR2 SMNVEV (reference sequence). CDR3 protein: CASRLQGSREKLFF. The DNA of the CDR3 is TGTGCCAGCAGGTTACAGGGGAGTCGTGAAAAACTGTTTTTT.

The chain carries TRBV11-2 and TRBJ2-7; 10 positions agree with TRBD1. The CDR3 has 14 residues. Germline V gene lookup returns CDR1 SGHAT and CDR2 FQNNGV. After removal of 1 base from V and 6 bases from J, the junction contained 3 bases not matched to a gene. In DNA, the CDR3 is TGTGCCAGCAGCTTAGGGACAGGGGGAGTCGAGCAGTACTTC. It codes for CASSLGTGGVEQYF. The variable domain in full, completed from reference TRBV11-2 and TRBJ2-7, reads EAGVAQSPRYKIIEKRQSVAFWCNPISGHATLYWYQQILGQGPKLLIQFQNNGVVDDSQLPKDRFSAERLKGVDSTLKIQPAKLEDSAVYLCASSLGTGGVEQYFGPGTRLTVT.

The chain joins TRBV28 to TRBJ2-1; TRBD2 matches 8 bases. The CDR3 has 11 amino acids. After removal of 3 bases from V and 15 bases from J, the junction contained 4 bases not matched to a gene. Germline CDR1 is MDHEN and CDR2 is SYDVKM. The CDR3 reads CASSLGLGTFF. The CDR3 DNA follows: TGTGCCAGCAGTTTGGGACTAGGGACGTTCTTC.

The V gene is TRBV5-1, the J gene TRBJ2-7; 10 bases line up with TRBD1. Germline V gene data show CDR1 as SGHRS and CDR2 as YFSETQ. The CDR3 totals 15 residues. V lost 3 bases to trimming and J lost 5 bases; unmatched junction nucleotides: 8. CDR3 coding DNA: TGCGCCAGCAGCTGGACAGGGGGAAGGTCCCACGAGCAGTACTTC. Encoded protein: CASSWTGGRSHEQYF.

This chain uses TRBV10-3 with TRBJ2-1, with 9 bases matching TRBD1. V lost 7 bases to trimming and J lost 6 bases; unmatched junction nucleotides: 4. Germline-derived CDR1 and CDR2 are ENHRY and SYGVKD. The CDR3 contains 13 residues. CDR3 sequence: CAITGTGRNEQFF. The CDR3 nucleotides read TGTGCCATCACCGGGACAGGGCGCAATGAGCAGTTCTTC.

The chain recombines TRBV27 with TRBJ2-2; 9 bases are shared with TRBD2. Per the germline V gene, CDR1 is MNHEY and CDR2 is SMNVEV (reference sequence). The CDR3 runs 14 residues. Trimming at V came to 5 bases and at J to 7 bases, leaving 5 bases not matched to a gene. The CDR3 loop reads CASSPRTSVGELFF. CDR3 nucleotide sequence: TGTGCCAGCAGTCCTCGGACTAGCGTCGGGGAGCTGTTTTTT.

The chain has TRBV25-1 and TRBJ1-2; D is perhaps TRBD1 (5 bases). Trimming took off 1 base at V and 7 bases at J, with 13 bases between the two ends. Germline V lookup: CDR1 MGHDK, CDR2 SYGVNS. This CDR3 has 14 amino acids. The CDR3 sequence: CASSEWLGQGGYTF. CDR3 in DNA: TGTGCCAGCAGTGAATGGCTGGGGCAGGGTGGCTACACCTTC.

The rearrangement links TRBV27 to TRBJ1-5; D perhaps matches TRBD1 (6 bases). Germline loops: CDR1 MNHEY, CDR2 SMNVEV (reference sequence). The length of the CDR3 is 17 residues. V lost 6 bases, J lost 4 bases, and 22 bases lay in between. For the CDR3, the DNA is TGTGCCAGCAGGAGCCTTAGACAGGAAGGATGGAATCAGCCCCAGCATTTT. This encodes CASRSLRQEGWNQPQHF.

This rearrangement joins TRBV29-1 to TRBJ2-1, with D tentatively TRBD1 (5 bases). This CDR3 is 11 amino acids long. Germline-derived CDR1 and CDR2 are SQVTM and ANQGSEA. Trimming cost V 4 bases and J 7 bases, with 8 bases left between them. The DNA for the CDR3 is TGCAGCGTTGCCCCAGGGAATGAGCAGTTCTTC. Translated: CSVAPGNEQFF.

The rearrangement uses TRBV7-9 and TRBJ2-7; D possibly corresponds to TRBD1 (5 bases). Germline assignment: CDR1 SEHNR and CDR2 FQNEAQ (reference sequence). The CDR3 consists of 14 residues. The V gene lost 6 bases and the J gene lost 5 bases, with 17 bases spanning the gap. The CDR3 sequence: CASSVGVGIDEQYF. The CDR3, as DNA: TGTGCCAGCAGTGTAGGGGTGGGAATCGACGAGCAGTACTTC.

The rearrangement links TRBV29-1 to TRBJ1-2; 7 nucleotides agree with TRBD1. V gave up 4 bases and J gave up 4 bases; unmatched junction bases: 0. Germline loops: CDR1 SQVTM, CDR2 ANQGSEA. The CDR3 has 11 amino acids. CDR3 DNA: TGCAGCGTTGCAGGGGGCTATGGCTACACCTTC. Protein sequence: CSVAGGYGYTF.

This chain links TRBV29-1 with TRBJ2-5; no definite D call. Between the trimmed V and J ends, which lost 4 bases and 2 bases, there was a span of 11 bases. This CDR3 is 13 amino acids long. Germline V gene data show CDR1 as SQVTM and CDR2 as ANQGSEA. This chain's CDR3 is CSVGVQIQETQYF. CDR3 DNA: TGCAGCGTTGGGGTACAGATTCAAGAGACCCAGTACTTC.

The V and J genes are TRBV5-5 and TRBJ2-4; 7 positions match TRBD2. V lost 0 bases, J lost 9 bases, and 6 bases stayed unmatched. Germline V gene data show CDR1 as SGHKS and CDR2 as YYEKEE (reference sequence). The CDR3 sequence is 14 residues long. Here the CDR3 reads CASSLDGGVGIQYF. CDR3 bases: TGTGCCAGCAGCTTGGATGGGGGGGTAGGCATTCAGTACTTC.

The chain combines TRBV6-6 with TRBJ2-1; TRBD2 aligns across 8 bases. CDR1 and CDR2 (germline): MNHNY, SVGAGI (reference sequence). This CDR3 region has 15 residues. V dropped 4 bases and J dropped 5; count of bases not matched to a gene: 7. For the CDR3, the DNA is TGTGCCAGCAGTTCAAGCGGGAGAGCCCACAATGAGCAGTTCTTC. Translating it yields CASSSSGRAHNEQFF.

The chain couples TRBV5-1 to TRBJ2-1; D not resolved. V was clipped by 0 bases and J by 9 bases, with 10 bases between them. CDR3 length: 13 amino acids. Germline-derived CDR1 and CDR2 are SGHRS and YFSETQ. For the CDR3, the DNA is TGCGCCAGCAGCTTGGATCTGCGTAGTGAGCAGTTCTTC. It is translated as CASSLDLRSEQFF.

The genes are TRBV23-1 and TRBJ2-7; D is uncertain. TRBV23-1 is an ORF; its function is uncertain. Between the trimmed V and J ends, which lost 3 bases and 5 bases, there was a span of 41 bases. CDR3 size: 23 residues. CDR3 residues: CASSHHVIILRRLRQPDCDEQYF. CDR3 in DNA: TGCGCCAGCAGTCACCACGTCATTATCCTGCGTCGGCTGAGGCAGCCCGACTGTGACGAGCAGTACTTC.

This sequence joins TRBV7-8 and TRBJ2-5, with TRBD2 matching over 14 bases. The tail of the sequence fits TRBJ2-7 better, so the J call may be wrong. The CDR3 totals 17 residues. Germline-derived CDR1 and CDR2 are SGHVS and FQNEAQ. As DNA, the CDR3 is TGTGCCAGCCGACAGGGGACTAGCGGGAGAATTCCCTACGAGCAGTACTTC. It yields the protein CASRQGTSGRIPYEQYF.

This clone was seen a single time. This rearrangement joins TRBV5-4 to TRBJ2-1, with TRBD1 as a possible D gene (6 bases). The CDR3 length is 15 residues. V was clipped by 4 bases and J by 0 bases, with 11 bases between them. Germline V gene lookup returns CDR1 SGHNT and CDR2 YYREEE (reference sequence). CDR3 nucleotide sequence: TGTGCCAGCAGCATAGGACAGCCCTCCTACAATGAGCAGTTCTTC. Its protein product is CASSIGQPSYNEQFF.

The chain is built from TRBV25-1 and TRBJ1-6, with TRBD1 as a possible D gene (6 bases). V was trimmed by 6 bases and J by 9 bases, leaving 21 bases between them. This CDR3 has 16 amino acids. The V gene's germline CDR1 is MGHDK and CDR2 SYGVNS. CDR3: CASRLNVGHRFSPLHF. CDR3 DNA sequence: TGTGCCAGCAGGCTCAACGTGGGACATCGGTTTTCACCCCTCCACTTT.

The J gene is TRBJ2-7, the V gene TRBV29-1; TRBD2 is a possible D gene (6 bases). The CDR3 runs to 12 residues. Germline loops: CDR1 SQVTM, CDR2 ANQGSEA. V was clipped by 6 bases and J by 6 bases, with 15 bases between them. The CDR3 region has the DNA TGCAGCGTGTCAGGGACTTTTTCCGAGCAGTACTTC. This translates into CSVSGTFSEQYF.

This clone was observed once. The rearrangement uses TRBV7-3 and TRBJ2-7, with D perhaps matching TRBD2 (7 bases). CDR1 and CDR2 (germline): SGHTA, FQGTGA. The CDR3 length is 15 residues. V was clipped by 1 base and J by 4 bases, with 14 bases between them. CDR3 coding DNA: TGTGCCAGCAGCTTAAGAGGGGGGGGCCTTTACGAGCAGTACTTC. Translating it yields CASSLRGGGLYEQYF.

The V gene is TRBV30, the J gene TRBJ1-2; D may be TRBD1 (5 bases). CDR1 GTSNPN and CDR2 SVGIG come from the germline V gene (reference sequence). This CDR3 is 14 amino acids long. V dropped 6 bases and J dropped 7 bases, with 21 bases sitting between them. CDR3 nucleotide sequence: TGTGCCTGTGCGGGACTGGGGAGTTTGGGTGGCTACACCTTC. It specifies CACAGLGSLGGYTF.

The chain recombines TRBV27 with TRBJ2-2; no clear D gene. Per the germline V gene, CDR1 is MNHEY and CDR2 is SMNVEV (reference sequence). Trimming pared 3 bases from V and 1 base from J, leaving 6 bases between. The length of the CDR3 is 14 residues. The CDR3 DNA reads as TGTGCCAGCAGTTTTCCGTTGAACACCGGGGAGCTGTTTTTT. Translation gives CASSFPLNTGELFF.

The genes are TRBV6-1 and TRBJ1-1; tentatively, D is TRBD1 (5 bases). Trimming shortened V by 7 bases and J by 4 bases, and 16 bases separated the two germline ends. CDR3 length: 14 amino acids. The germline V gene has CDR1 MNHNS and CDR2 SASEGT. The CDR3 DNA reads as TGTGCCAGCAAGCATGGTGGGCAGGGCACTGAAGCTTTCTTT. Its protein product is CASKHGGQGTEAFF.

V is TRBV15 and J is TRBJ1-5; D gene ambiguous. Germline-derived CDR1 and CDR2 are LNHNV and YYDKDF (reference sequence). The CDR3 totals 14 residues. V was trimmed by 5 bases and J by 0 bases, leaving 8 bases between them. CDR3 residues: CATSRAGSNQPQHF. The CDR3 bases are TGTGCCACCAGCCGAGCGGGTAGCAATCAGCCCCAGCATTTT.

The chain joins TRBV18 to TRBJ1-4, with no clear D. Germline V gene lookup returns CDR1 KGHSH and CDR2 LQKENI. CDR3 length: 15 residues. V dropped 0 bases and J dropped 8 bases, with 13 bases sitting between them. CDR3 DNA sequence: TGTGCCAGCTCACCACCGTCTGCTCTTCGGGAAAAACTGTTTTTT. It codes for CASSPPSALREKLFF.

This clone was observed a single time. The chain recombines TRBV7-2 with TRBJ1-1, with TRBD1 matching over 7 bases. CDR1 SGHTA and CDR2 FQGNSA come from the germline V gene. V lost 2 bases, J lost 4 bases, and 7 bases stayed unmatched. There are 15 residues in the CDR3. The CDR3 here is CASSLPPTGFTEAFF. CDR3 nucleotides: TGTGCCAGCAGCTTACCCCCGACAGGGTTCACTGAAGCTTTCTTT.

The chain couples TRBV7-7 to TRBJ2-5; 9 positions match TRBD2. CDR3 length: 14 amino acids. Germline V gene sequence: CDR1 SSHAT, CDR2 FNYEAQ (reference sequence). CDR3 DNA sequence: TGTGCTAGCGGAGCGGGGGGCACACAAGAGACCCAGTACTTC. Amino acids: CASGAGGTQETQYF.

The chain carries TRBV19 and TRBJ1-3; D is unclear. Per germline, CDR1 LNHDA and CDR2 SQIVND (reference sequence). V lost 7 bases and J 5 bases, leaving 12 bases between the germline ends. The CDR3 runs 13 residues. The CDR3 loop reads CASMEASRNTIYF. The CDR3 DNA follows: TGTGCCAGTATGGAGGCGTCAAGAAACACCATATATTTT. The full variable domain, with the rest looked up from reference TRBV19 and TRBJ1-3, is DGGITQSPKYLFRKEGQNVTLSCEQNLNHDAMYWYRQDPGQGLRLIYYSQIVNDFQKGDIAEGYSVSREKKESFPLTVTSAQKNPTAFYLCASMEASRNTIYFGEGSWLTVV.

CDR3 bases: TGTGCCTCCACCCGGGGAGGGGCATCCGGGGAGCTGTTTTTT. Protein: CASTRGGASGELFF. This chain uses TRBV7-2 with TRBJ2-2; TRBD2 aligns across 7 bases. The CDR3 length is 14 residues. Germline V gives CDR1 SGHTA, CDR2 FQGNSA. V lost 11 bases and J lost 6; bases outside the gene matches: 12.

This clone was picked up one time. This CDR3 reads CASSLTGWDYGYTF. Written as DNA, the CDR3 is TGTGCCAGCAGCCTGACAGGGTGGGACTATGGCTACACCTTC. The chain joins TRBV6-5 to TRBJ1-2; 7 bases align to TRBD1. The CDR3 totals 14 residues. Trimming at V came to 6 bases and at J to 3 bases, leaving 7 bases not matched to a gene. Germline CDR1 MNHEY, CDR2 SVGAGI.

CDR3 bases: TGTGCCAGCTCACCACTGGGGAGTGGGGTGGCTGAAGCTTTCTTT. Protein sequence: CASSPLGSGVAEAFF. The chain joins TRBV18 to TRBJ1-1; D is unresolved. V was cut by 1 base and J by 6 bases, with 15 bases left in between. This CDR3 contains 15 residues. Germline V gene lookup returns CDR1 KGHSH and CDR2 LQKENI.